These 7 T cell receptor beta chains originate from one sample sequenced in a study of T-cell reconstitution after alpha-beta-depleted transplantation in children. Preparing the TCRbeta library involved the use of unique molecular identifiers. TCRdb redid the calling of the PCR reads with MiXCR, one entry per CDR3 protein. The sample consists of about 900,000 distinct CDR3 sequences, about 26% of them appearing once. Here the sequenced sample was PBMCs, mostly from graft donor cells, taken 360 days after TCRalphabeta/CD19-depleted stem cell transplant. These receptors were obtained from a boy less than two years old who had a stem cell transplant for SCID, so the T cells may come from the graft donor.

This clonotype has at least ten counts. CDR3 nucleotides: TGTGCCAGCAGTTACGGCGGACAGTCTGGGGCCAACGTCCTGACTTTC. Translated: CASSYGGQSGANVLTF. The chain employs TRBV6-5 and TRBJ2-6, with a tentative D call TRBD1 (6 bases). In germline, CDR1 is MNHEY, CDR2 SVGAGI. The ends were cut back, 2 bases at V and 1 base at J, with 9 bases in the middle. There are 16 residues in the CDR3.

The V call is TRBV5-1, the J call TRBJ1-1; 9 bases match TRBD1. The CDR3 runs to 17 residues. CDR1 and CDR2 (germline): SGHRS, YFSETQ. Trimming took 3 bases from V and 1 from J; bases not matched to a gene: 10. The CDR3 bases are TGCGCCAGCAGCTCGCCCGACAGGGGGGATCGGAACACTGAAGCTTTCTTT. This sequence encodes CASSSPDRGDRNTEAFF. Full variable domain (rest looked up from reference TRBV5-1 and TRBJ1-1): KAGVTQTPRYLIKTRGQQVTLSCSPISGHRSVSWYQQTPGQGLQFLFEYFSETQRNKGNFPGRFSGRQFSNSRSEMNVSTLELGDSALYLCASSSPDRGDRNTEAFFGQGTRLTVV.

The chain joins TRBV27 to TRBJ1-1; D is uncertain. The CDR3 extends over 13 amino acids. In germline, CDR1 is MNHEY, CDR2 SMNVEV (reference sequence). V shed 3 bases and J shed 3 bases, with 8 bases lying between them. DNA for the CDR3: TGTGCCAGCAGTTTGGGCAGGTACACTGAAGCTTTCTTT. Translated, it gives CASSLGRYTEAFF.

In its sample, this clonotype was seen a few times. CDR3 nucleotides: TGCGCCAGCAGCCCCGACTCTGGGCTCTACGAGCAGTACTTC. This gives the protein CASSPDSGLYEQYF. The chain joins TRBV4-3 to TRBJ2-7; no clear D gene. V lost 4 bases, J lost 3 bases, and 13 bases lay in between. Germline values: CDR1 LGHNA, CDR2 YSLEER. CDR3 length: 14 residues.

There are many counts of this clonotype. This chain links TRBV27 with TRBJ1-2, with 8 bases fitting TRBD1. The ends lost 4 bases at V and 8 bases at J; junction bases unmatched: 9. CDR1 and CDR2 (germline): MNHEY, SMNVEV (reference sequence). The CDR3 contains 14 residues. DNA of the CDR3: TGTGCCAGCAGTTCGGCGGGGGCAGGGGGCGGCTACACCTTC. This sequence encodes CASSSAGAGGGYTF.

This clonotype was detected ten times or more. The rearrangement joins TRBV11-2 to TRBJ2-7; 8 bases are shared with TRBD2. This CDR3 comprises 16 residues. Germline CDR1 reads SGHAT; CDR2 reads FQNNGV. V dropped 0 bases and J dropped 4; count of bases not matched to a gene: 8. CDR3 sequence (DNA): TGTGCCAGCAGCTTAGAGGGACTAGTTGGCTTTTACGAGCAGTACTTC. Amino acids: CASSLEGLVGFYEQYF.

The rearrangement joins TRBV11-1 to TRBJ2-3; TRBD2 matches 7 bases. This CDR3 region has 15 residues. J gave up 3 bases and V 1 base, and 4 bases lay outside the gene matches. Germline assignment: CDR1 SGHAT and CDR2 FQDESV (reference sequence). For the CDR3, the DNA is TGTGCCAGCAGCTTAGGAGCGGGGAAGACAGATACGCAGTATTTT. Amino acids: CASSLGAGKTDTQYF.